This entry describes one T cell receptor (beta chain). The data stem from a study of blood T cell repertoires in COVID-19. TCRdb keeps only in-frame clones here, not all; method: immunoSEQ multiplex PCR. Here the sample spans over 60,000 clones, approximately 92% being singletons. The CDR3 extends over 16 amino acids. Between the trimmed V and J ends, which lost 1 base and 1 base, there was a span of 13 bases. The germline gives CDR1 LGHDT, CDR2 YNNKEL (reference sequence). Sequencing was carried out using peripheral blood. This sequence was found in a man older than 75 with acute or convalescent COVID-19. V usage is TRBV3-1 (or the pseudogene TRBV3-2) and J usage is TRBJ1-1; D gene unclear. Here the CDR3 reads CASSQATRVANTEAFF. The CDR3 nucleotides read TGTGCCAGCAGCCAAGCAACGCGGGTAGCGAACACTGAAGCTTTCTTT.